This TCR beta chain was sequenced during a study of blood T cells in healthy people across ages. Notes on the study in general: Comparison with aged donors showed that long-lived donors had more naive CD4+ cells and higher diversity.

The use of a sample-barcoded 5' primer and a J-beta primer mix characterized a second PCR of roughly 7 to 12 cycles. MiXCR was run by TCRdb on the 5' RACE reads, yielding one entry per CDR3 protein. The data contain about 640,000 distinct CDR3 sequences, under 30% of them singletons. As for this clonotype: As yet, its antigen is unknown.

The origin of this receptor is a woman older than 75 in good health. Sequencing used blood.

Here the CDR3 DNA reads TGTGCCAGCAGTGACAGCGACCAGGAGACCCAGTTCTTC. It specifies CASSDSDQETQFF. The chain couples TRBV25-1 to TRBJ2-1, with unresolved D. The CDR3 covers 13 residues. V was shortened by 3 bases and J by 13 bases, with 16 bases between the two germline ends. The germline CDR1 and CDR2 sequences are MGHDK and SYGVNS.